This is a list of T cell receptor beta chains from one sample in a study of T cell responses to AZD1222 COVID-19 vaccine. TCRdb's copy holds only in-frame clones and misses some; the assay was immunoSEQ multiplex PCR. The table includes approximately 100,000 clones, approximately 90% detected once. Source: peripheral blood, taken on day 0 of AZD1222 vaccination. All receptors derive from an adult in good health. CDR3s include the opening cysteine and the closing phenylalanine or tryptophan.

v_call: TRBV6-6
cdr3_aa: CASSYAATHEQYF

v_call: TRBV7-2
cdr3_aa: CASSPLGEPSLPLHF

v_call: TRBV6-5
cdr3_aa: CASNLRVVDEQYF

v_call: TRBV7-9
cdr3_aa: CASSFQGTGELFF

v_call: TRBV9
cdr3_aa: CASSPLAGGTYQETQYF

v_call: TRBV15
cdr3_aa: CATSRQQGVGETQYF

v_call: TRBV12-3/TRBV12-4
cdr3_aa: CASSSRSSYEQYF

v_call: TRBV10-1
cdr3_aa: CASSPNRDTEAFF

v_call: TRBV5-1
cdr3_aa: CASSFLADRDSPLHF

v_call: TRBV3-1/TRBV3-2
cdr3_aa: CASSQSDRGMVGYTF

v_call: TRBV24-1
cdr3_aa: CATSDFLTGGQPQHF

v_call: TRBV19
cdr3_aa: CASSRDISNEKLFF

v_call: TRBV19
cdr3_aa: CASNPPSPGPGANVLTF

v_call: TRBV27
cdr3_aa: CASSLYSGREELFF

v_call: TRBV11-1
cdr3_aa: CASSLEPGQSGYTF

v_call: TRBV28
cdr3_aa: CASSSTIADTQYF

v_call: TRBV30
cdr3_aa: CAWVDRGFFVNTEAFF

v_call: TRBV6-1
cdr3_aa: CASSEVEIPRNSPLHF

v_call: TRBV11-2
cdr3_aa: CASSPGSYGYTF

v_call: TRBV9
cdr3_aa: CASSAKGDRSYVREQFF

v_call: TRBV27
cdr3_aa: CASTPARSSPLHF

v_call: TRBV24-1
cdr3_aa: CATSDMGQGLGNTIYF

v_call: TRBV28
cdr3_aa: CASSLRPASGNTIYF

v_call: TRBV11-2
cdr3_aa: CASSLGSDAPLHF

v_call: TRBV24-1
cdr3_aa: CATSDLEEGRAGNTIYF

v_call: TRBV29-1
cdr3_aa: CSVEGGPRLGETQYF

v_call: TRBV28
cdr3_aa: CASASGTGELGQPQHF

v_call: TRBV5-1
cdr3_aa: CASSSEQGAGNTIYF

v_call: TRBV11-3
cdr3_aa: CASPGGPSRNTEAFF

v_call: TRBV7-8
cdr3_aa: CASSLGQQRNQPQHF

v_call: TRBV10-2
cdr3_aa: CASSEAGGDEKLFF

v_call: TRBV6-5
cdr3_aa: CASRGTATNYGYTF

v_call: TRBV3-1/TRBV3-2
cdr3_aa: CASSQEGRGGQPQHF

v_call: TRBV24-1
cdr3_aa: CATSEQGEDGYTF

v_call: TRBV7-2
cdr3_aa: CASSLGTDYGYTF

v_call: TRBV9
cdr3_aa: CASSVATGAGQFF

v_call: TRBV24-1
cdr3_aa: CATSATGSDYTF

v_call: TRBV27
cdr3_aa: CASSLSVSTDTQYF

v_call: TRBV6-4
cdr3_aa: CASSENSYNSPLHF

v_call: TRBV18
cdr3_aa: CASSRDSNTEAFF

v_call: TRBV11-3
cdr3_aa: CASSLVGTGDGYTF

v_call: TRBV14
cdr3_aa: CASSDRLETEAFF

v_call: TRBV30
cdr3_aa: CAWSVGWAENTEAFF

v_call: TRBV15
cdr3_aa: CATSTTVQQPQHF

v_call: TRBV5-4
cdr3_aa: CASSLVAGLNYGYTF

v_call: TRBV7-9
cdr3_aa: CASSLFSGPYNEQFF

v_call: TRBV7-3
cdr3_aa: CASSLSAGGYNEQFF

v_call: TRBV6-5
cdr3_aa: CASSLGILASEAFF

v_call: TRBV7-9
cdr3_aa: CASSLASNEQFF

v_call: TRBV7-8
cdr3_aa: CASSSPVGGSYEQYF

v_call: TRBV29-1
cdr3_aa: CSVEVKGRRTEAFF

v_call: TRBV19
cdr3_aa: CASSEPGEIYEQYF

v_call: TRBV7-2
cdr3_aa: CASGDEYHYEQYF

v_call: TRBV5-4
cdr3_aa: CASSRTGSDEQFF

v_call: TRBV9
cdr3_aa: CASSVAGGQPQHF

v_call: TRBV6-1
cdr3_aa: CASSEYGASSGNTIYF

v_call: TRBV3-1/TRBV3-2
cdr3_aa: CASSPETENTEAFF

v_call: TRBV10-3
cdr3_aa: CAINDGTGELFF